The 16 T cell receptor beta chains reported below all come from one sample, sequenced in a study of radiation and T cells in renal cell carcinoma (dated by TCRdb to the early 2020s). Libraries were prepared through the immunoSEQ multiplex PCR assay. TCRdb limited this immuneACCESS table to in-frame rearrangements with V and J called. A share of clones is missing; checked studies link under half to unresolved V genes, and the rest is unexplained. The table for this sample lists about 10,000 clones; around 50% of them were counted only once. The top ten hold around 9.7% of the sample. Taken with the paper, the label for time point translates to: tumor resected at nephrectomy. In light of the paper, this sample's treatment or condition label describes: treatment-naive control, cytoreductive nephrectomy. Specimen: tumor tissue, collected from a patient whose treatment was nephrectomy without radiotherapy. Receptor source: a man aged 35 to 55 with renal cell carcinoma.

The chain is built from TRBV11-2 and TRBJ2-5, with D uncertain. V was clipped by 5 bases and J by 1 base, with 8 bases between them. Germline values: CDR1 SGHAT, CDR2 FQNNGV. The CDR3 is made up of 13 amino acids. For the CDR3, the DNA is TGTGCCAGCAGCCAAGCTCCCCAAGAGACCCAGTACTTC. It codes for CASSQAPQETQYF.

This chain uses TRBV2 with TRBJ1-4; 7 bases align to TRBD1. The CDR3 has 16 amino acids. Germline CDR1 is SNHLY and CDR2 is FYNNEI. Trimming at V came to 7 bases and at J to 4 bases, leaving 12 bases not matched to a gene. The CDR3 sequence is CASTLFNRGVNEKLFF. The DNA of the CDR3 is TGTGCCAGCACTCTGTTTAACAGGGGCGTTAATGAAAAACTGTTTTTT.

V and J are TRBV4-3 and TRBJ2-5; TRBD2 agrees at 8 bases. CDR3 length: 16 amino acids. Germline CDR1 and CDR2: LGHNA and YSLEER. J was trimmed by 4 bases and V by 1 base; bases with no gene match: 8. CDR3 protein: CASSQGLSGSSETQYF. The CDR3 DNA reads TGCGCCAGCAGCCAAGGTTTGAGCGGGAGTTCAGAGACCCAGTACTTC.

The J gene is TRBJ2-5, the V gene TRBV30, with D tentatively TRBD2 (6 bases). CDR1 GTSNPN and CDR2 SVGIG come from the germline V gene (reference sequence). This CDR3 comprises 13 residues. The germline V and J ends were trimmed by 5 bases and 9 bases, with 19 bases remaining between them. CDR3 loop: CAWETAFERAQYF. The CDR3 DNA sequence: TGTGCCTGGGAGACGGCTTTTGAGCGGGCCCAGTACTTC.

The CDR3 region has the DNA TGTGCCAGCAGTTTATACCCCGCTAGCGGGAGTACTTACGGCAATGAGCAGTTCTTC. Protein product: CASSLYPASGSTYGNEQFF. The chain joins TRBV28 to TRBJ2-1, with 10 bases lining up with TRBD2. In germline, CDR1 is MDHEN, CDR2 SYDVKM. This CDR3 spans 19 amino acids. V was pared by 1 base and J by 6 bases, with 15 bases of the junction left unmatched.

This clone counts as medium-sized. The chain employs TRBV29-1 and TRBJ2-7, with 7 bases lining up with TRBD1. Germline CDR1 is SQVTM and CDR2 is ANQGSEA. This CDR3 has 13 amino acids. The V segment lost 7 bases and the J segment 3 bases; nucleotides outside the gene matches: 9. The CDR3 is CSARGLPSYEQYF. Written as DNA, the CDR3 is TGCAGCGCTAGGGGGCTACCCAGCTACGAGCAGTACTTC.

The V call is TRBV6-6, the J call TRBJ1-1, with D unresolved. The CDR3 consists of 13 residues. Trimming took 4 bases from V and 1 from J, leaving 7 bases between them. Looked up from germline, CDR1 is MNHNY and CDR2 is SVGAGI (reference sequence). CDR3: CASSSVPNTEAFF. The CDR3, as DNA: TGTGCCAGCAGTTCGGTCCCGAACACTGAAGCTTTCTTT.

The rearrangement links TRBV19 to TRBJ2-1; 9 bases agree with TRBD2. This CDR3 region has 16 residues. Germline trimming cut 6 bases from V and 0 bases from J; bases unmatched to any gene: 6. Germline V gene sequence: CDR1 LNHDA, CDR2 SQIVND (reference sequence). The CDR3 nucleotides are TGTGCCAGTAGCCTGTATAGCGGGGGCTCCTACAATGAGCAGTTCTTC. It yields the protein CASSLYSGGSYNEQFF.

This clone has just a few counts. This sequence joins TRBV5-1 and TRBJ2-4, with 8 nucleotides matching TRBD1. Trimming cost V 2 bases and J 7 bases; bases outside gene matches: 5. Germline V gene lookup returns CDR1 SGHRS and CDR2 YFSETQ. CDR3 length: 14 residues. The CDR3 DNA sequence: TGCGCCAGCAGCTTCTCTGGACAGGGTAACATTCAGTACTTC. It yields the protein CASSFSGQGNIQYF. Supplemented by reference TRBV5-1 and TRBJ2-4, the full variable domain reads KAGVTQTPRYLIKTRGQQVTLSCSPISGHRSVSWYQQTPGQGLQFLFEYFSETQRNKGNFPGRFSGRQFSNSRSEMNVSTLELGDSALYLCASSFSGQGNIQYFGAGTRLSVL.

The V gene is TRBV28, the J gene TRBJ2-5, with 14 bases matching TRBD2. The germline V gene encodes CDR1 MDHEN and CDR2 SYDVKM. Trimming at V came to 2 bases and at J to 5 bases, leaving 16 bases not matched to a gene. The CDR3 runs 20 residues. This CDR3 is CASSLGLLGTSGSRGETQYF. CDR3 nucleotide sequence: TGTGCCAGCAGTTTAGGGCTTCTCGGGACTAGCGGGAGTAGGGGGGAGACCCAGTACTTC.

The chain joins TRBV12-5 to TRBJ2-7; no clear D. This CDR3 region has 11 residues. Trimming removed 7 bases at V and 5 bases at J, with 9 bases between. Germline CDR1 LGHNT, CDR2 FRNRAP. The DNA for the CDR3 is TGTGCTAGTGCCGGGTTCCACGAGCAGTACGTC. Translated, it gives CASAGFHEQYV.

The CDR3 nucleotides are TGTGCCAGCAGTTGGGGGACAGCCCAAGAGACCCAGTACTTC. Amino acid sequence: CASSWGTAQETQYF. The chain uses TRBV27 and TRBJ2-5; TRBD1 matches at 7 bases. This CDR3 contains 14 residues. Germline V gene sequence: CDR1 MNHEY, CDR2 SMNVEV (reference sequence). Trimming at V came to 4 bases and at J to 1 base, leaving 3 bases not matched to a gene.

This chain links TRBV19 with TRBJ2-1; no reliable D call. CDR1 and CDR2 (germline): LNHDA, SQIVND (reference sequence). V lost 5 bases to trimming and J lost 4 bases, with 6 bases between them. This CDR3 has 12 amino acids. The CDR3 loop reads CASSFGYNEQFF. The CDR3 region has the DNA TGTGCCAGTAGTTTCGGATACAATGAGCAGTTCTTC.

The rearrangement joins TRBV28 to TRBJ2-5, with TRBD2 as a possible D gene (6 bases). This CDR3 has 15 amino acids. V gave up 3 bases and J gave up 2 bases, with 13 bases separating them. Germline V gene lookup returns CDR1 MDHEN and CDR2 SYDVKM. DNA for the CDR3: TGTGCCAGCAGTTTGAGTAGCGGAGCACAAGAGACCCAGTACTTC. It translates to CASSLSSGAQETQYF.

This clone appeared a single time. The chain employs TRBV9 and TRBJ2-3; 10 bases match TRBD2. There are 17 residues in the CDR3. J was trimmed by 4 bases and V by 3 bases; bases with no gene match: 11. Germline V gives CDR1 SGDLS, CDR2 YYNGEE. CDR3: CASSDQPGAGGPDTQYF. Here the CDR3 DNA reads TGTGCCAGCAGCGATCAACCGGGAGCGGGAGGGCCAGATACGCAGTATTTT.

This chain joins TRBV29-1 and TRBJ2-3; 7 bases are shared with TRBD2. The V gene's germline CDR1 is SQVTM and CDR2 ANQGSEA. This CDR3 comprises 13 residues. The CDR3 sequence is CRGGEARADTQYF. In nucleotides, the CDR3 is TGCAGGGGAGGGGAGGCTCGGGCAGATACGCAGTATTTT.